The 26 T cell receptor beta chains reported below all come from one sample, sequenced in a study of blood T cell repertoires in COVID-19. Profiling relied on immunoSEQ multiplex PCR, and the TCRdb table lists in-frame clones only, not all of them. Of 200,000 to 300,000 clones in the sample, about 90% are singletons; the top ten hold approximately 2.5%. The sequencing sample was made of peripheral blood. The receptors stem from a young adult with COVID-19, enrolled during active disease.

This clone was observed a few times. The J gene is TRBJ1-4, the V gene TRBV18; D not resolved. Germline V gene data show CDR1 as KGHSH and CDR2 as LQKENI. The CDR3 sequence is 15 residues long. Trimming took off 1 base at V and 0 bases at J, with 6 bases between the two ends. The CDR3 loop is CASSPQGATNEKLFF. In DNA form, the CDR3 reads TGTGCCAGCTCACCACAGGGAGCAACTAATGAAAAACTGTTTTTT.

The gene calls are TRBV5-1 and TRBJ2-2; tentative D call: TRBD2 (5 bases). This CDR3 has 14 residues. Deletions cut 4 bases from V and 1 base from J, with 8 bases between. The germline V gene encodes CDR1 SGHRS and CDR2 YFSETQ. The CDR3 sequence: CASSPTRNTGELFF. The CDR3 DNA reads TGCGCCAGCAGCCCAACTAGGAACACCGGGGAGCTGTTTTTT.

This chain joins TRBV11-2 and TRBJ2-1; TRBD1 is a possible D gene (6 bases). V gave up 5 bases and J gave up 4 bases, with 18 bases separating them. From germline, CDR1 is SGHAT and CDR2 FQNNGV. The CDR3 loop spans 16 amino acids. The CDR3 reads CASSPRVVRGYNEQFF. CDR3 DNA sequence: TGTGCCAGCAGCCCTAGGGTGGTAAGGGGGTACAATGAGCAGTTCTTC.

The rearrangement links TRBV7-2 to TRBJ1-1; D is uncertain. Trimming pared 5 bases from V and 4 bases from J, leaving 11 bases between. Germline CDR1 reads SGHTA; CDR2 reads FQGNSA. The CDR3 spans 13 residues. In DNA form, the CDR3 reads TGTGCCAGCAGCCCCCCCGGTGGCACTGAAGCTTTCTTT. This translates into CASSPPGGTEAFF.

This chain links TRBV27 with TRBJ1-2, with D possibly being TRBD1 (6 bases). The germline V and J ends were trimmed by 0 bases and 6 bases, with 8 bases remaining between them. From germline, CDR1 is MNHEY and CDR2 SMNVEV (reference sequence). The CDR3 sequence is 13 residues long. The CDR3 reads CASSLSPGDGYTF. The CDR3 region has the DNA TGTGCCAGCAGTTTATCGCCAGGGGATGGCTACACCTTC.

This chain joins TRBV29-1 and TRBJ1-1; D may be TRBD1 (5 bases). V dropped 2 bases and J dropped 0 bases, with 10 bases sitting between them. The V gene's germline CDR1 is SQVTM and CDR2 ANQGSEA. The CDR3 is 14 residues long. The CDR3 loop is CSVETGYMNTEAFF. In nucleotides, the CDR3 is TGCAGCGTTGAAACAGGTTACATGAACACTGAAGCTTTCTTT.

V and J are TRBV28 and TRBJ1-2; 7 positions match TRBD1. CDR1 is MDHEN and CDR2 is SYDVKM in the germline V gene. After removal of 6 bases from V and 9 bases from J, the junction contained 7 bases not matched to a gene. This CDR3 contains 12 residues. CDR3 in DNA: TGTGCCAGCAGCCCCCAGGGGGGTAGCTACACCTTC. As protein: CASSPQGGSYTF.

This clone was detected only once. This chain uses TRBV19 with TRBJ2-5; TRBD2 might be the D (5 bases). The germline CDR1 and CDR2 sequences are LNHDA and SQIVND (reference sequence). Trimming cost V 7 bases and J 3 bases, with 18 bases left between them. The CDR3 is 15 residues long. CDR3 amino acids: CASTPGQRPEETQYF. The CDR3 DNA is TGTGCCAGTACCCCAGGCCAGCGGCCCGAAGAGACCCAGTACTTC.

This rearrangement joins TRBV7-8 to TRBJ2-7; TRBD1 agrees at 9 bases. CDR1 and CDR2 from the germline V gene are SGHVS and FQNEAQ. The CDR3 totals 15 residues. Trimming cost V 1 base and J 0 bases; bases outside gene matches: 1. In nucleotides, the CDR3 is TGTGCCAGCAGCTTAGTACAGGGGGCCTCCTACGAGCAGTACTTC. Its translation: CASSLVQGASYEQYF.

CDR3 protein: CASSIRTNKHNEQFF. The CDR3 coding sequence is TGTGCCAGCAGCATAAGGACTAACAAACACAATGAGCAGTTCTTC. The chain has TRBV21-1 and TRBJ2-1; the table's D call, TRBD2, was not checked against the DNA. TRBV21-1 is annotated as a pseudogene. The CDR3 covers 15 residues.

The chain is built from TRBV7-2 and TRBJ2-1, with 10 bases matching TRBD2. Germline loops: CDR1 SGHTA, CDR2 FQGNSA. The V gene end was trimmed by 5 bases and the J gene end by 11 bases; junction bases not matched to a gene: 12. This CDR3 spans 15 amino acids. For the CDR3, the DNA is TGTGCCAGCAGCCAGACTAGCGGGTACAATGAGAAGCAGTTCTTC. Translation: CASSQTSGYNEKQFF. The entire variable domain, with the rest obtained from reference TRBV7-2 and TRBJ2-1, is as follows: GAGVSQSPSNKVTEKGKDVELRCDPISGHTALYWYRQSLGQGLEFLIYFQGNSAPDKSGLPSDRFSAERTGGSVSTLTIQRTQQEDSAVYLCASSQTSGYNEKQFFGPGTRLTVL.

The CDR3, as DNA: TGCGCCAGCAGCGCCACTAGCGGGAGGGCCAGTGAGCAGTTCTTC. This sequence encodes CASSATSGRASEQFF. The genes are TRBV5-1 and TRBJ2-1; 13 bases fit TRBD2. Germline CDR1 and CDR2: SGHRS and YFSETQ. The J segment lost 9 bases and the V segment lost 4 bases, leaving 7 bases of the junction unmatched. CDR3 size: 15 residues.

CDR3 sequence reads: CATSDMGGHSYNEQFF. The CDR3 region has the DNA TGTGCCACCAGTGACATGGGAGGACATTCCTACAATGAGCAGTTCTTC. This chain uses TRBV24-1 with TRBJ2-1; tentative D call: TRBD2 (6 bases). Looked up from germline, CDR1 is KGHDR and CDR2 is SFDVKD. Between the trimmed V and J ends, which lost 4 bases and 1 base, there was a span of 13 bases. The CDR3 contains 16 residues.

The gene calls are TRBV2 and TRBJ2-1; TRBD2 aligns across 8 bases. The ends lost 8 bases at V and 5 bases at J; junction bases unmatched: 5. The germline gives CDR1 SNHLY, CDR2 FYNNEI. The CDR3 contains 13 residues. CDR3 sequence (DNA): TGTGCCAGCTGGGGACTAGAGGACAATGAGCAGTTCTTC. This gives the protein CASWGLEDNEQFF.

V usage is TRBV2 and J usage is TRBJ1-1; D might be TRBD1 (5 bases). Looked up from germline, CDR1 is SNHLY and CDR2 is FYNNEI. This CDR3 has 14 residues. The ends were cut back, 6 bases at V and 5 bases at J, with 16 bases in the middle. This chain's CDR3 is CASRGLGEGTEAFF. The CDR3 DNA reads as TGTGCCAGCAGGGGACTCGGGGAGGGTACTGAAGCTTTCTTT.

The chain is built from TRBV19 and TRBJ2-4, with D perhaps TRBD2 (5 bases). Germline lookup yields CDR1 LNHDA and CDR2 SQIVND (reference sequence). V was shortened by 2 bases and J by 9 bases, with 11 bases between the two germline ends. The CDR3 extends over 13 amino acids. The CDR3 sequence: CASSIFGVGIQYF. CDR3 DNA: TGTGCCAGTAGTATATTCGGGGTGGGCATTCAGTACTTC.

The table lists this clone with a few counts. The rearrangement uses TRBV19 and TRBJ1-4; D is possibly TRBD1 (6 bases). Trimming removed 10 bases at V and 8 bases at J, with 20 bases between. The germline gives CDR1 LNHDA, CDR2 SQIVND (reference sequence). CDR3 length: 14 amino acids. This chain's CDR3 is CATKPGQWGEKLFF. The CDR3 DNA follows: TGTGCCACCAAACCAGGACAGTGGGGAGAAAAACTGTTTTTT.

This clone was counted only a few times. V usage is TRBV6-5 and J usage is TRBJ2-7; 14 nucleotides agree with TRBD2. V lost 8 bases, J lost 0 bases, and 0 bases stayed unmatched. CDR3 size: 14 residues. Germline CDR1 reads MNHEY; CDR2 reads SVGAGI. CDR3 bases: TGTGCCAGCGGGACTAGCGGGAGCTCCTACGAGCAGTACTTC. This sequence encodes CASGTSGSSYEQYF.

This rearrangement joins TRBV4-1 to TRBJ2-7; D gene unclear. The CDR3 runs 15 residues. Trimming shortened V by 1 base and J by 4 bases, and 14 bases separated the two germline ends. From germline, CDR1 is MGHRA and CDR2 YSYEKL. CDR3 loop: CASSQGVFDNYEQYF. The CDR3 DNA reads TGCGCCAGCAGCCAAGGAGTCTTTGACAATTACGAGCAGTACTTC.

The CDR3 region is CASSSPGEGAFF. Written as DNA, the CDR3 is TGTGCCAGCAGTTCCCCAGGGGAAGGAGCTTTCTTT. This sequence joins TRBV28 and TRBJ1-1, with D perhaps TRBD1 (6 bases). V lost 4 bases to trimming and J lost 10 bases, with 13 bases between them. The CDR3 length is 12 residues. Germline CDR1 reads MDHEN; CDR2 reads SYDVKM.

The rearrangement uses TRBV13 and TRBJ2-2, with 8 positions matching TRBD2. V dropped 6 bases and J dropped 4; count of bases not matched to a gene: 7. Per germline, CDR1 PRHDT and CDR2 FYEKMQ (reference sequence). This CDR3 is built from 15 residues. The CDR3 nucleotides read TGTGCCAGCAGGAGAAGCGGGAGCGGCACCGGGGAGCTGTTTTTT. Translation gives CASRRSGSGTGELFF.

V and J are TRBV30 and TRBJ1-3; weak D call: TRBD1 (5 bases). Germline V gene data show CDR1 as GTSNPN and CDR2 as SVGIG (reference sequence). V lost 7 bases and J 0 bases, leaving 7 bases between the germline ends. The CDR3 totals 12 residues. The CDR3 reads CASRGSGNTIYF. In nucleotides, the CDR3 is TGTGCCTCAAGGGGCTCTGGAAACACCATATATTTT.

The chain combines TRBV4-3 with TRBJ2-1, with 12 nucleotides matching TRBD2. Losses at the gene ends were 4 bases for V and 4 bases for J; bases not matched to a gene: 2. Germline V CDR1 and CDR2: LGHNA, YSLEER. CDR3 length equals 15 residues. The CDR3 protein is CASSPGTSGYNEQFF. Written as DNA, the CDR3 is TGCGCCAGCAGCCCCGGGACTAGCGGGTACAATGAGCAGTTCTTC.

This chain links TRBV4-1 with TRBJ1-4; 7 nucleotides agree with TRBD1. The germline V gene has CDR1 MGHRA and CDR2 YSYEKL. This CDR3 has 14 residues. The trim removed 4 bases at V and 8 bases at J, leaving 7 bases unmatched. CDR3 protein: CASSLHRGGEKLFF. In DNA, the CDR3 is TGCGCCAGCAGCCTACACAGGGGTGGAGAAAAACTGTTTTTT.

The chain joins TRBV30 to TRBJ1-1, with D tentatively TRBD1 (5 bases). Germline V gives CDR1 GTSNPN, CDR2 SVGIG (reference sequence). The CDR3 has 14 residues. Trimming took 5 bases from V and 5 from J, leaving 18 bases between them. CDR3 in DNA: TGTGCCTGGGCGCGGGTCCCAGGGAGGACTGAAGCTTTCTTT. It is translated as CAWARVPGRTEAFF. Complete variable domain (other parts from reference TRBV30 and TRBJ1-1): SQTIHQWPATLVQPVGSPLSLECTVEGTSNPNLYWYRQAAGRGLQLLFYSVGIGQISSEVPQNLSASRPQDRQFILSSKKLLLSDSGFYLCAWARVPGRTEAFFGQGTRLTVV.

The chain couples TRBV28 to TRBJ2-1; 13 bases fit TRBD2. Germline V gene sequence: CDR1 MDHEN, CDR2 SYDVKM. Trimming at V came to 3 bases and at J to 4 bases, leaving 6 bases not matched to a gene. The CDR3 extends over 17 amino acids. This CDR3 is CASSLYGTSGKYNEQFF. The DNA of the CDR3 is TGTGCCAGCAGTTTGTACGGGACTAGCGGGAAATACAATGAGCAGTTCTTC.